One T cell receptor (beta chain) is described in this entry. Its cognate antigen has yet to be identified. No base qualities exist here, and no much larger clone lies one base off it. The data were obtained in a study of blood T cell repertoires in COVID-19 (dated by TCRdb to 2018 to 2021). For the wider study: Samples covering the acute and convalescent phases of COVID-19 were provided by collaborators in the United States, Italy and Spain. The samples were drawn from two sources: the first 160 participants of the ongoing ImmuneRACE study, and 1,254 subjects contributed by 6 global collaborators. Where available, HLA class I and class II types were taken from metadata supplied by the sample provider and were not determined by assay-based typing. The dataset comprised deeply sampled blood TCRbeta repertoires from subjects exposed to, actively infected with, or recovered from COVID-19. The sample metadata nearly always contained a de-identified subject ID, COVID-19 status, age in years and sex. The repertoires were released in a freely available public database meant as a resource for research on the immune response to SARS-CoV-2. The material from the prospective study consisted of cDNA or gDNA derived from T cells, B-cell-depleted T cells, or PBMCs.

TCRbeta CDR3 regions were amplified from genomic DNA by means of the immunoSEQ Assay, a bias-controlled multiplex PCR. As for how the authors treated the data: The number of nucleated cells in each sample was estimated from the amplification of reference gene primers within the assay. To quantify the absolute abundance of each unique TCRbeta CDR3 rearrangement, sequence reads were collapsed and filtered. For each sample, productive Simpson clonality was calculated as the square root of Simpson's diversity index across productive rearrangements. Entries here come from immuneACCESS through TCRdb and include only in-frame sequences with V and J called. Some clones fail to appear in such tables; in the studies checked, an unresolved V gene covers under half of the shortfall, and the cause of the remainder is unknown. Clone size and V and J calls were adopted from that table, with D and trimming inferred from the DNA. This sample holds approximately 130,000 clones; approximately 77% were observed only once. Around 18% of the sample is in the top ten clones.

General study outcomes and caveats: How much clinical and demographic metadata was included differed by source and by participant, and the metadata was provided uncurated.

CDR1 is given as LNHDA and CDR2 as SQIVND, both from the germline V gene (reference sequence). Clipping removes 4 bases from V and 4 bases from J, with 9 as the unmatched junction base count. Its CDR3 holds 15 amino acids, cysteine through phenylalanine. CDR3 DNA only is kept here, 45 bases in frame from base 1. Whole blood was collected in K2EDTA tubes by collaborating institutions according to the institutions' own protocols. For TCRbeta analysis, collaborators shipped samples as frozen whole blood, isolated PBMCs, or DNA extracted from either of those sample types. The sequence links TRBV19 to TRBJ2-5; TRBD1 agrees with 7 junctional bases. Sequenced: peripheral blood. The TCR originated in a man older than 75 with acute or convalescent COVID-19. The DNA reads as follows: TGTGCCAGTAGTACTAATCCACAGGGGAGAGAGACCCAGTACTTC. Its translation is CASSTNPQGRETQYF.